Here is one T cell receptor (beta chain) with its context. No antigen is known for it. It has no much larger one-base neighbor in the sample; base qualities were not kept. In total, over 600 healthy bone marrow donors made up the cohort. At the time of sampling, all cohort members were nominally healthy, though unrecorded immune exposures were likely present. The donor tested CMV seronegative, placing the donor among the 350 to 400 seronegative members of the cohort. Each donor provided a peripheral blood sample, and peripheral blood mononuclear cells were used for TCR beta sequencing. Genomic DNA extraction from the blood cell samples was performed with the Qiagen DNeasy Blood Extraction Kit. The protocol used for the library was the immunoSEQ multiplex PCR assay. The multiplex PCR relied on a mix of 60 forward primers for TCR Vbeta segments and 13 reverse primers for TCR Jbeta segments. The CDR3 region of rearranged TCR beta genes was amplified from genomic DNA with a multiplex PCR assay. The Illumina HiSeq System was used to sequence the amplified TCR beta libraries as 87-base-pair reads. For the original study's pipeline: In a later analysis, around 80 million unique TCR beta chains were counted across the roughly 670 repertoires, and roughly 11 million of these chains were shared by at least two donors. Raw reads were error-corrected and collapsed into unique sequences by a nearest-neighbor algorithm in which closely related sequences were merged to remove PCR and sequencing errors. V, D and J gene segments were assigned by aligning CDR3 sequences to IMGT reference sequences. For a sequence to be retained, at least a six-nucleotide match to both a V gene segment and a J gene segment was required. Rearrangements were classified as productive when the CDR3 lacked stop codons and remained in frame with V and J, and all other rearrangements were classified as non-productive. CDR3 was defined according to IMGT convention as the region running from the second conserved V-encoded cysteine to the conserved J-encoded phenylalanine. In an earlier analysis of approximately 590 of the donors, sequences lacking an unambiguous match to a single V gene segment were excluded. An earlier analysis of some 500 of the donors classified V segments as functional when productive rearrangements were above 56.7% and as segregating when the standard deviation between donors was above 5%. A statistical classification framework was built for diagnosing cytomegalovirus status from the catalog of TCR beta chain sequences. In a later analysis, V and J genes were assigned by comparing TCR nucleotide sequences against IMGT/GENE-DB human TR gene sequences. A later analysis assigned CDR3 sequences and most-parsimonious VDJ recombination scenarios with the TCRdist pipeline. A later analysis defined each TCR beta chain by its CDR3 amino acid sequence plus V-gene family, and excluded reads lacking a unique V-gene family. As a way to deal with suspected cross-contamination and a sequencing artifact, a later analysis dropped hundreds of nucleotide sequences that were highly shared and had low generation probability. In a later analysis, a clonal expansion index was calculated for each public chain from normalized within-repertoire ranks of inferred template counts. A later analysis computed generation probabilities with a VDJ recombination model fitted to out-of-frame rearrangements, and checked the results against IGoR. Hypergeometric tests were used in a later analysis to score TCR-TCR, TCR-HLA and TCR-CMV co-occurrence, with a repertoire-size bias correction applied to the TCR pairs. False discovery rates were estimated in a later analysis by permuting HLA or CMV assignments 20 times. A later analysis grouped co-occurring TCRs with DBSCAN, adding TCRdist sequence similarity when clustering within HLA-allele-positive subsets. For co-occurrence clustering, repertoires with fewer than 30,000 or more than 120,000 public chains were excluded, along with several repertoires with anomalous nucleotide sharing. The table comes from immuneACCESS by way of TCRdb, which keeps in-frame sequences with V and J called. Part of the clones is missing from these tables; in studies checked, under half for an unresolved V gene and the rest for unknown reasons. V, J and clone size derive from that table, while D and trimming were established from the DNA sequence. The sample table holds tens of thousands of clones, of which more than 90% were seen once. The ten biggest clones cover roughly 2.7% of the sample.

V has 1 base trimmed and J has 3 bases trimmed; junction bases matching no gene number 5. The CDR3 sequence holds 15 residues, the cysteine and phenylalanine included. Here the CDR3 DNA is all that survives: 45 bases in frame from base 1. CDR1 and CDR2, looked up from the germline V gene, are SGHVS and FNYEAQ. These data originate in a study of cytomegalovirus exposure and HLA in healthy donors (dated by TCRdb to 2015 to 2018). About the study as a whole: According to an earlier analysis of 550 to 750 of the donors, about 179 million T cells yielded roughly 100 million unique TCR beta sequences and approximately 300 Gb of sequence data. Rather than drawing on any new phenotypic data, the later analysis identified candidate immune exposures from TCR beta sequences and the way those sequences occurred across donors. An earlier analysis of 587 of the donors used high-throughput TCR beta sequencing to judge whether each TCR beta V gene segment behaved as functional or pseudogenic. High-throughput TCR immunosequencing, statistical association of individual TCRs with disease status, and machine learning were combined to predict cytomegalovirus infection status. Because of strong linkage in the cohort, roughly five DR-DQ haplotypes were treated as single units for association and clustering. Both class I and class II loci were covered by HLA typing, at four-digit resolution. Along with the approximately 700-subject first cohort, a separate validation cohort of roughly 110 different subjects was used. Of the roughly 400 genotyped donors, over 70% fell in the genetic ancestry cluster associated with self-reported Caucasian donors. Across 300 to 400 genotyped donors of the cohort, an average of approximately 240,000 unique TCR beta nucleotide sequences per donor were sequenced, and about a sixth of those sequences were non-productive. To study patterns of TCR occurrence, a later analysis re-analyzed previously published TCR beta repertoires from 600 to 750 donors and added high-resolution HLA genotyping. The study was designed to test whether signatures of past pathogen exposure could be identified by cataloging public T cell receptors. Genome-wide SNP genotypes for about 60% of the roughly 700 donors were used in a later genetic analysis, which treated that subset as a discovery cohort. An early release covering some 640 HLA-typed donors comprised about 300 gigabases of sequencing data and roughly 85 million unique TCR sequences. Typing coverage differed by locus: A, B, C, DRB1 and DQB1 were typed in roughly 629-630 donors, DQA1 in 500 to 550, DPA1 in 600 to 610, and DPB1 in around 490. Using immunosequencing, the study profiled T cell repertoires from approximately 700 subjects and related those repertoires to cytomegalovirus serostatus. Every discovery cohort repertoire had been produced on one sequencing platform. Donor age, sex, ethnicity and CMV serostatus were compiled together with the repertoire data. Findings and caveats that apply to the study as a whole: HLA typing was unavailable for some donors at each locus, so association tests used only the typed subset. Strong co-occurrence of HLA alleles, especially DR and DQ, made assigning TCR associations to individual alleles difficult. An earlier analysis of around 540 of the donors showed that most TCR beta V segments appeared in productive rearrangements either about 87% or about 30% of the time, which broadly matched IMGT annotations. The presence/absence analyses assumed that sequencing depth was roughly uniform across donors, and that assumption may not be true. In the study, some 160 TCR beta chains were listed as associated with cytomegalovirus. The sequencing pipeline was judged likely to have produced a cluster of highly shared sequence variants as a technical artifact. In a later analysis, the rate of TCR association differed among HLA loci, with DRB1 alleles having the most associated TCRs and HLA-C alleles having the fewest. In a later analysis, most CMV-associated TCR beta chains were found to appear HLA-restricted, with HLA associations seemingly driven largely by CMV exposure. In vitro tests confirmed that a few of the cytomegalovirus-associated TCR beta chains recognize cytomegalovirus antigens. The authors suggested that the approach could potentially be extended to other disease states and immunological phenotypes. An association between a missense DCLRE1C variant and V-gene and J-gene trimming of TCR beta chains was found in a later genetic analysis and replicated in an independent cohort. In a later genetic analysis, fewer N-insertions in productive TCRs were reported among donors in an Asian-associated ancestry cluster than the roughly 700-donor mean. A later analysis associated 17,000 or so TCR beta sequences with specific HLA alleles at a false discovery rate of 0.05. A further reported finding was that TCR beta sequences accurately predicted the HLA-A and HLA-B alleles for most subjects in the first cohort. A later analysis reported that several top co-occurrence clusters appeared linked to parvovirus B19, influenza, CMV and Epstein-Barr virus. Some IMGT-functional V segments, including TRBV6-2 and TRBV6-3, could not be distinguished by the 87-base-pair reads and were therefore excluded. About 17 rarely observed V segments, including chromosome 9 orphons, were excluded from the earlier analysis of several hundred of the donors because counts were too low. This cohort had only TCR beta chains sequenced, and the lack of alpha or paired-chain data limited which features could be detected. Cytomegalovirus status was reported to be diagnosed by the classifier with high specificity and sensitivity in both the original and validation cohorts. Correlated functional status among segregating V segments might reflect linkage disequilibrium, but an unknown experimental factor could not be ruled out. A later analysis found that HLA-associated TCR beta chains were more clonally expanded and had lower generation probabilities than equally common non-associated chains. Immune exposure information for the cohort was limited to CMV serostatus. Most TCR sequences were seen in very few donors, while some public TCRs were found in many individuals.

The sequencing input was PBMCs. Recombination linked TRBV7-6 to TRBJ2-7; TRBD1 agrees with 8 junctional bases. The sequence was obtained from a woman between 18 and 29 years old in good health and CMV-seronegative. In nucleotides, the sequence is TGTGCCAGCAGCTTAGGTCGGGGGACAGGCTACGAGCAGTACTTC. It is translated as CASSLGRGTGYEQYF.